This TCR beta chain was sequenced in a study of T cell responses to AZD1222 COVID-19 vaccine. General study results and limits: White British donors predominated, females outnumbered males, and clonal diversity was possibly underestimated.

Notes on this clone: Its antigen is unknown.

Some clones are missing from TCRdb's copy, which holds only in-frame ones; the method was immunoSEQ multiplex PCR. The table includes 95,000 to 110,000 clones, around nine tenths detected once. There are 15 residues in the CDR3. Germline trimming cut 4 bases from V and 5 bases from J; bases unmatched to any gene: 10. Per the germline V gene, CDR1 is SGHRS and CDR2 is YFSETQ. The V gene is TRBV5-1, the J gene TRBJ2-5, with 8 nucleotides matching TRBD1. The source was peripheral blood, collected 28 days after the second dose of the MenACWY control vaccine. This sequence was found in an adult who received the MenACWY meningococcal vaccine as a control. In nucleotides, the CDR3 is TGCGCCAGCAGCCCCCCCCGACAGGGGAGTGAGACCCAGTACTTC. This sequence encodes CASSPPRQGSETQYF. The whole variable domain, filled in from reference TRBV5-1 and TRBJ2-5, reads KAGVTQTPRYLIKTRGQQVTLSCSPISGHRSVSWYQQTPGQGLQFLFEYFSETQRNKGNFPGRFSGRQFSNSRSEMNVSTLELGDSALYLCASSPPRQGSETQYFGPGTRLLVL.